The 21 T cell receptor beta chains listed next were all sequenced from one sample in a study of T cells after yellow fever vaccination. TCRdb fed the 5' RACE reads into MiXCR, producing one record per CDR3 protein. The sample consists of roughly 170,000 distinct CDR3 sequences, approximately 6.2% of them appearing once. Sequenced material: CD4+ T cells sorted from PBMCs, taken on the day of the first yellow fever vaccination. These receptor sequences come from a man between 18 and 35 years old who received the YFV17D yellow fever vaccine.

This chain links TRBV20-1 with TRBJ2-1; 8 bases match TRBD2. V gave up 6 bases and J gave up 5 bases; unmatched junction bases: 15. The germline V gene encodes CDR1 DFQATT and CDR2 SNEGSKA (reference sequence). CDR3 size: 16 residues. The DNA for the CDR3 is TGCAGTGCAAATGATCCTTTGACTAGCGCAAACAATGAGCAGTTCTTC. Protein: CSANDPLTSANNEQFF.

V and J are TRBV24-1 and TRBJ1-5, with no clear D. This CDR3 spans 14 amino acids. Trimming removed 3 bases at V and 7 bases at J, with 12 bases between. Germline V gene lookup returns CDR1 KGHDR and CDR2 SFDVKD. CDR3 DNA sequence: TGTGCCACCAGTGATCCGGGGAGGTCGCAGCCCCAGCATTTT. Translating it yields CATSDPGRSQPQHF.

This clonotype was counted between two and nine times. J is TRBJ2-5 and V is TRBV12-3 or TRBV12-4; possibly TRBD2 for D (5 bases). Deletions cut 10 bases from V and 1 base from J, with 13 bases between. The CDR3 length is 13 residues. CDR3 sequence reads: CATLVRGQETQYF. The CDR3 region has the DNA TGTGCCACACTAGTACGTGGCCAAGAGACCCAGTACTTC.

This clonotype was seen more than once but under ten times. The chain recombines TRBV6-1 with TRBJ1-3, with 8 bases matching TRBD1. Unmatched junction bases numbered 9, after V lost 5 bases and J lost 3 bases. The CDR3 is made up of 16 amino acids. Germline V CDR1 and CDR2: MNHNS, SASEGT. CDR3 coding DNA: TGTGCCAGCAGTCCAACCGGACAGGGCGGTGGAAACACCATATATTTT. Residues: CASSPTGQGGGNTIYF.

This clonotype was seen at least ten times. The chain joins TRBV20-1 to TRBJ1-1; unclear D gene. Germline lookup yields CDR1 DFQATT and CDR2 SNEGSKA (reference sequence). The CDR3 is made up of 11 amino acids. As DNA, the CDR3 is TGCAGCCCCGTAGGAGAAACTGAAGCTTTCTTT. It codes for CSPVGETEAFF.

The V call is TRBV10-3, the J call TRBJ2-3; D possibly matches TRBD1 or TRBD2 (5 bases each). Trimming removed 6 bases from V and 5 bases from J, with 21 bases in between. The germline V gene has CDR1 ENHRY and CDR2 SYGVKD. There are 16 residues in the CDR3. DNA for the CDR3: TGTGCCATCAGGGGGTCGGGGATCGGGACGGTAGATACGCAGTATTTT. Translation gives CAIRGSGIGTVDTQYF.

The V call is TRBV27, the J call TRBJ2-2; 8 bases are a match to TRBD1. CDR3 length: 17 residues. The ends lost 0 bases at V and 4 bases at J; junction bases unmatched: 7. The germline gives CDR1 MNHEY, CDR2 SMNVEV (reference sequence). CDR3: CASSLSSGQVVTGELFF. The DNA for the CDR3 is TGTGCCAGCAGTTTATCCTCGGGACAGGTAGTCACCGGGGAGCTGTTTTTT.

There are many counts of this clonotype. The chain carries TRBV11-2 and TRBJ2-7; no definite D call. The V and J ends lost 5 bases and 2 bases respectively, with 10 bases between them. The CDR3 is 13 amino acids. Germline assignment: CDR1 SGHAT and CDR2 FQNNGV. As DNA, the CDR3 is TGTGCCAGCAGCGTCCAGCTGACCTACGAGCAGTACTTC. Translated, it gives CASSVQLTYEQYF.

This clonotype came up a few times. V and J are TRBV30 and TRBJ1-5; maybe TRBD1 (6 bases). Trimming cost V 5 bases and J 11 bases, with 19 bases left between them. The CDR3 spans 13 residues. In germline, CDR1 is GTSNPN, CDR2 SVGIG (reference sequence). CDR3 sequence (DNA): TGTGCCTGGGCTGAAGGGGGAGGCGCGGCCCAGCATTTT. Translated, it gives CAWAEGGGAAQHF.

A few counts support this clonotype. The chain carries TRBV25-1 and TRBJ1-2; 8 bases align to TRBD1. The V and J ends lost 8 bases and 7 bases, in that order; junction bases with no gene match: 9. The CDR3 consists of 13 residues. From germline, CDR1 is MGHDK and CDR2 SYGVNS. CDR3 in amino acids: CASRGQGSSGYTF. The CDR3 region has the DNA TGTGCCAGCCGCGGACAGGGATCTTCTGGCTACACCTTC.

This clonotype occurred a few times. At one of its ends the junction is not consistent with the germline gene, which may arise from a read error. The chain recombines TRBV7-7 with TRBJ2-2; tentatively, D is TRBD1 (7 bases). This CDR3 region has 15 residues. Germline V gene lookup returns CDR1 SSHAT and CDR2 FNYEAQ (reference sequence). This CDR3 is CASSAGPGGTGELFF. The CDR3 DNA reads as TGTGCTAGCAGCGCCGGCCCAGGGGGGACCGGGGAGCTGTTTTTT.

This clonotype was counted many times. The chain carries TRBV11-2 and TRBJ2-3; 11 bases agree with TRBD2. V lost 4 bases, J lost 3 bases, and 12 bases stayed unmatched. CDR3 length equals 18 residues. Germline CDR1 SGHAT, CDR2 FQNNGV. CDR3 in amino acids: CASSSRRVAGGRTDTQYF. DNA of the CDR3: TGTGCCAGCAGCTCCCGCCGGGTAGCGGGGGGGCGAACAGATACGCAGTATTTT.

This clonotype came up many times. The chain uses TRBV4-1 and TRBJ2-6, with D perhaps matching TRBD2 (5 bases). Germline CDR1 is MGHRA and CDR2 is YSYEKL. The CDR3 covers 17 residues. The V and J ends lost 0 bases and 0 bases respectively, with 9 bases between them. DNA of the CDR3: TGCGCCAGCAGCCAAGATTTTCGGGGCTCTGGGGCCAACGTCCTGACTTTC. It encodes CASSQDFRGSGANVLTF.

The rearrangement links TRBV12-3 or TRBV12-4 to TRBJ1-1; D is perhaps TRBD1 (6 bases). Trimming removed 2 bases at V and 6 bases at J, with 13 bases between. The CDR3 totals 14 residues. CDR3 in amino acids: CASSLFPRQAEAFF. As DNA, the CDR3 is TGTGCCAGCAGTTTATTCCCCCGACAGGCTGAAGCTTTCTTT.

With respect to this clonotype: This may arise from a read error, as a much more abundant clone is one base away. The V gene is TRBV6-5, the J gene TRBJ1-2; D call uncertain. Looked up from germline, CDR1 is MNHEY and CDR2 is SVGAGI. The CDR3 runs 12 residues. CDR3 loop: CASSYDSYDYTF. In DNA, the CDR3 is TGTGCCAGCAGTTACGACTCCTATGACTACACCTTC.

This clonotype appeared many times. The rearrangement joins TRBV7-9 to TRBJ2-5; D is ambiguous. CDR1 is SEHNR, CDR2 FQNEAQ, per germline (reference sequence). V gave up 4 bases and J gave up 3 bases, with 3 bases separating them. The CDR3 covers 11 residues. The CDR3 is CASSYEETQYF. CDR3 sequence (DNA): TGTGCCAGCAGCTACGAAGAGACCCAGTACTTC.

This clonotype was seen only a few times. In nucleotides, the CDR3 is TGTGCCAGCAGCCCTACTCTAGGAAACAATGAGCAGTTCTTC. It translates to CASSPTLGNNEQFF. The chain joins TRBV5-4 to TRBJ2-1; D unresolved. This CDR3 comprises 14 residues. Per the germline V gene, CDR1 is SGHNT and CDR2 is YYREEE (reference sequence). Trimming removed 4 bases at V and 5 bases at J, with 13 bases between.

This clonotype has only a few counts. The chain is built from TRBV12-3 or TRBV12-4 and TRBJ2-7; D remains unclear. The CDR3 is 12 residues long. Trimming took 3 bases from V and 2 from J, leaving 5 bases between them. This CDR3 is CASSFGAYEQYF. Here the CDR3 DNA reads TGTGCCAGCAGTTTTGGCGCCTACGAGCAGTACTTC.

This clonotype appeared a few times. The CDR3 bases are TGCGCCAGCAGCCAACCCTTGCTAGCGGGGGCTCTCAATGAGCAGTTCTTC. Its protein product is CASSQPLLAGALNEQFF. The chain employs TRBV4-1 and TRBJ2-1; 10 positions agree with TRBD2. Losses at the gene ends were 2 bases for V and 6 bases for J; bases not matched to a gene: 10. CDR3 size: 17 residues. Germline CDR1 reads MGHRA; CDR2 reads YSYEKL.

This clonotype was seen only a few times. The chain couples TRBV24-1 to TRBJ1-5; D is possibly TRBD1 (6 bases). CDR3 length: 14 residues. Germline assignment: CDR1 KGHDR and CDR2 SFDVKD. Trimming took off 3 bases at V and 4 bases at J, with 9 bases between the two ends. In DNA form, the CDR3 reads TGTGCCACCAGTGATCCGGACAGTAATCAGCCCCAGCATTTT. Translating it yields CATSDPDSNQPQHF.

This clonotype was counted between two and nine times. V gene TRBV11-2 combines with J gene TRBJ2-3; 16 bases map to TRBD2. The CDR3 sequence is 18 residues long. The trim removed 5 bases at V and 4 bases at J, leaving 9 bases unmatched. The V gene's germline CDR1 is SGHAT and CDR2 FQNNGV. The DNA of the CDR3 is TGTGCCAGCAGCGTTCAGACGGGACTAGCGGGGGGGGCAGATACGCAGTATTTT. It codes for CASSVQTGLAGGADTQYF.